A single sample is the source of the 4 T cell receptor beta chains below, sequenced in a study of T cell repertoires in cytomegalovirus infection (dated by TCRdb to between 2018 and 2021). Sequencing was carried out with an Illumina HiSeq 1500. TCRdb trimmed the raw reads at Q25, called clones with MiXCR and kept productive beta chains. Rows merge per CDR3 protein into single entries with the most common DNA and genes. The sample table lists under 200,000 distinct CDR3 sequences, roughly 17% of them with a count of one. The ten largest clones represent around a sixth of the sample. The source material was CD8+ T cells from PBMCs. All receptors derive from a human donor in good health (CMV status not recorded). Some clones in this sample may be carry-over from other donors' samples.

This clonotype has only a few counts. CDR3 nucleotide sequence: TGCGCCAGCAGCCAAGTTACTGGACCAGGGTCGTACGAGCAGTACTTC. Amino acid sequence: CASSQVTGPGSYEQYF. The rearrangement links TRBV4-3 to TRBJ2-7; a weak D match, TRBD1 (5 bases). The V end was cut by 1 base, the J end by 4 bases, with 17 bases between. The length of the CDR3 is 16 residues. Looked up from germline, CDR1 is LGHNA and CDR2 is YSLEER.

This clonotype has more than one count but fewer than ten. The chain is built from TRBV9 and TRBJ2-1, with D uncertain. Trimming shortened V by 0 bases and J by 6 bases, and 7 bases separated the two germline ends. CDR3 size: 13 residues. CDR1 SGDLS and CDR2 YYNGEE come from the germline V gene. The DNA of the CDR3 is TGTGCCAGCAGCGTAGCGGAGTCCAATGAGCAGTTCTTC. Translating gives CASSVAESNEQFF.

This chain joins TRBV6-5 and TRBJ1-1; D is undetermined. Deletions cut 4 bases from V and 7 bases from J, with 10 bases between. The germline CDR1 and CDR2 sequences are MNHEY and SVGAGI. This CDR3 is built from 12 residues. The CDR3 sequence is CASSSRNGEAFF. The CDR3 DNA sequence: TGTGCCAGCAGTTCTCGTAACGGTGAAGCTTTCTTT.

The chain uses TRBV11-3 and TRBJ2-7; 8 bases are shared with TRBD1. Losses at the gene ends were 0 bases for V and 6 bases for J; bases not matched to a gene: 7. Germline values: CDR1 SGHNT, CDR2 YENEEA. The length of the CDR3 is 15 residues. The CDR3 region is CASSLDGRQGREQYF. CDR3 DNA: TGTGCCAGCAGCTTAGATGGGAGACAGGGGCGCGAGCAGTACTTC.